The clone carrying this T cell receptor (beta chain) occurred a few times. TCRdb reprocessed the 5' RACE reads via MiXCR and lists one record per CDR3 protein. This table holds fewer than 85,000 distinct CDR3 sequences, more than 12% found once. The data stem from a study of early T cells in non-severe SARS-CoV-2 infection. The CDR3 runs 15 residues. Trimming at V came to 6 bases and at J to 1 base, leaving 6 bases not matched to a gene. Germline V gene sequence: CDR1 DFQATT, CDR2 SNEGSKA (reference sequence). The sequences come from whole blood, collected at baseline. This TCR derives from an adult who was a healthcare worker with PCR-confirmed SARS-CoV-2 infection or an uninfected control (not recorded which). The rearrangement uses TRBV20-1 and TRBJ1-1, with 12 bases that match TRBD1. CDR3 sequence reads: CSARGQGAGNTEAFF. The CDR3 bases are TGCAGTGCCCGGGGACAGGGGGCGGGGAACACTGAAGCTTTCTTT.